Presented here are 25 T cell receptor beta chains from one specimen sequenced in a study of shared T cell receptors in the human thymus. TCRdb's table, derived via immunoSEQ multiplex PCR, lists solely in-frame clones and lacks some. The table lists hundreds of thousands of clones, more than 70% of them singletons. The same sample was also studied in work on human thymus T cells.

The sample consisted of thymocytes. The receptors were gathered from a boy under two years old with a congenital heart defect.

This chain links TRBV7-2 with TRBJ1-6; 7 bases agree with TRBD1. The V and J ends lost 5 bases and 3 bases, in that order; junction bases with no gene match: 10. This CDR3 comprises 17 residues. Per the germline V gene, CDR1 is SGHTA and CDR2 is FQGNSA. CDR3 nucleotide sequence: TGTGCCAGCAGCCCCCCCCACAGGGGAGACTATAATTCACCCCTCCACTTT. Amino acids: CASSPPHRGDYNSPLHF.

This clone was picked up one time. This sequence joins TRBV6-1 and TRBJ1-2; TRBD1 aligns across 9 bases. CDR3 length: 15 amino acids. The germline gives CDR1 MNHNS, CDR2 SASEGT. The V and J ends lost 6 bases and 4 bases, in that order; junction bases with no gene match: 9. The CDR3 loop reads CASREPGQGPYGYTF. Here the CDR3 DNA reads TGTGCCAGCAGGGAACCGGGACAGGGTCCCTATGGCTACACCTTC.

This chain joins TRBV15 and TRBJ1-5; D not certain. The CDR3 covers 19 residues. V was clipped by 0 bases and J by 0 bases, with 18 bases between them. Germline values: CDR1 LNHNV, CDR2 YYDKDF (reference sequence). Here the CDR3 DNA reads TGTGCCACCAGCAGAGAGCTCCTTCCAGGAACGCTTAGCAATCAGCCCCAGCATTTT. Protein sequence: CATSRELLPGTLSNQPQHF.

The DNA for the CDR3 is TGTGCCAGCTCACCCCCGGGACTAGCGGAACTTATTCCCTACGAGCAGTACTTC. It is translated as CASSPPGLAELIPYEQYF. The rearrangement links TRBV18 to TRBJ2-7; 11 bases are shared with TRBD2. Germline assignment: CDR1 KGHSH and CDR2 LQKENI. The CDR3 has 18 residues. V lost 3 bases to trimming and J lost 2 bases; unmatched junction nucleotides: 12.

The J gene is TRBJ2-5, the V gene TRBV7-2; maybe TRBD2 (5 bases). The CDR3 has 15 residues. Germline V gene lookup returns CDR1 SGHTA and CDR2 FQGNSA. Trimming pared 3 bases from V and 3 bases from J, leaving 14 bases between. CDR3 amino acids: CASSFGRGGEETQYF. The CDR3 DNA follows: TGTGCCAGCAGCTTTGGCCGGGGTGGGGAAGAGACCCAGTACTTC.

V and J are TRBV4-1 and TRBJ1-2; maybe TRBD1 (6 bases). V was pared by 1 base and J by 4 bases, with 16 bases between. Germline CDR1 and CDR2: MGHRA and YSYEKL. The CDR3 runs to 16 residues. The CDR3 DNA is TGCGCCAGCAGCCAAGGGGGGGAGGGGGGCAGCTATGGCTACACCTTC. Its protein is CASSQGGEGGSYGYTF.

In its sample, this clone was seen a few times. This chain connects TRBV15 to TRBJ2-7, with 9 bases fitting TRBD1. The germline V gene has CDR1 LNHNV and CDR2 YYDKDF (reference sequence). V was pared by 1 base and J by 4 bases, with 11 bases of the junction left unmatched. This CDR3 region has 17 residues. CDR3 bases: TGTGCCACCAGCAGAGGCCGGCCCACAGGGGGCCATTACGAGCAGTACTTC. Amino acids: CATSRGRPTGGHYEQYF.

This clone was picked up one time. V is TRBV6-1 and J is TRBJ2-7, with 7 bases aligning to TRBD1. J gave up 7 bases and V 6 bases, and 12 bases lay outside the gene matches. The germline gives CDR1 MNHNS, CDR2 SASEGT. There are 14 residues in the CDR3. The CDR3 DNA reads as TGTGCCAGCAGCAGTAGGGGGCACTACGGAGAGCAGTACTTC. Residues: CASSSRGHYGEQYF.

The rearrangement joins TRBV29-1 to TRBJ2-3, with 13 bases matching TRBD2. V lost 5 bases to trimming and J lost 6 bases; unmatched junction nucleotides: 14. Germline CDR1 reads SQVTM; CDR2 reads ANQGSEA. CDR3 size: 17 residues. The chain's CDR3 is CSVIDRTSGSPRDTQYF. The CDR3 bases are TGCAGCGTTATTGATAGGACTAGCGGGAGCCCGAGGGATACGCAGTATTTT.

The chain uses TRBV4-2 and TRBJ1-1, with TRBD1 as a possible D gene (6 bases). Germline V gene data show CDR1 as LGHNA and CDR2 as YNFKEQ. CDR3 length equals 18 residues. The V end lost 0 bases, the J end lost 2 bases, and 19 bases lay between the germline ends. CDR3 DNA: TGTGCCAGCAGCCAAGATAGAAAGAGGGACACCCCCAACACTGAAGCTTTCTTT. This sequence encodes CASSQDRKRDTPNTEAFF.

This sequence joins TRBV5-6 and TRBJ1-2; D not resolved. Trimming cost V 0 bases and J 0 bases, with 12 bases left between them. The CDR3 extends over 16 amino acids. Germline assignment: CDR1 SGHDT and CDR2 YYEEEE. For the CDR3, the DNA is TGTGCCAGCAGCTTGGTTATGACGGGAGCTAACTATGGCTACACCTTC. Encoded protein: CASSLVMTGANYGYTF.

V gene TRBV21-1 combines with J gene TRBJ1-2; the table's TRBD1 call for D was not verified on the DNA. TRBV21-1 is a listed pseudogene. This CDR3 has 15 amino acids. The CDR3 sequence: CASTPRTGRNYGYTF. The CDR3 nucleotides read TGTGCCAGCACCCCCAGGACAGGAAGAAACTATGGCTACACCTTC.

The genes are TRBV27 and TRBJ2-2; no clear D. CDR1 MNHEY and CDR2 SMNVEV come from the germline V gene (reference sequence). V lost 1 base, J lost 0 bases, and 6 bases lay in between. The CDR3 has 15 amino acids. The CDR3 loop reads CASSLFYPNTGELFF. Here the CDR3 DNA reads TGTGCCAGCAGTTTATTCTACCCGAACACCGGGGAGCTGTTTTTT.

This rearrangement joins TRBV27 to TRBJ1-1; perhaps TRBD1 as D (5 bases). The germline V gene encodes CDR1 MNHEY and CDR2 SMNVEV (reference sequence). This CDR3 spans 13 amino acids. Trimming stripped 3 bases from V and 5 bases from J, with 10 bases between. This CDR3 reads CASSFRGRTEAFF. CDR3 sequence (DNA): TGTGCCAGCAGTTTTAGGGGTCGGACTGAAGCTTTCTTT.

This chain connects TRBV27 to TRBJ1-6; D gene uncertain. CDR1 and CDR2 from the germline V gene are MNHEY and SMNVEV (reference sequence). There are 15 residues in the CDR3. The V end was cut by 4 bases, the J end by 7 bases, with 14 bases between. The CDR3 is CASSCRRVKNSPLHF. DNA for the CDR3: TGTGCCAGCAGTTGTAGGAGGGTGAAGAATTCACCCCTCCACTTT.

This clone was detected a few times. The chain is built from TRBV14 and TRBJ1-2; D gene uncertain. Germline-derived CDR1 and CDR2 are SGHDN and FVKESK. V was pared by 0 bases and J by 8 bases, with 19 bases between. The CDR3 loop spans 16 amino acids. DNA for the CDR3: TGTGCCAGCAGCCAAGACGGGTTCGGATCCAGGAGGGGCTACACCTTC. It yields the protein CASSQDGFGSRRGYTF.

This chain connects TRBV12-5 to TRBJ1-2; 7 nucleotides agree with TRBD1. Trimming at V came to 3 bases and at J to 6 bases, leaving 16 bases not matched to a gene. CDR3 length: 17 residues. The germline CDR1 and CDR2 sequences are LGHNT and FRNRAP. Written as DNA, the CDR3 is TGTGCTAGTGGTTTTGCCCGACAGGGCACGGCTGCGGATGGCTACACCTTC. It codes for CASGFARQGTAADGYTF.

This chain joins TRBV19 and TRBJ1-1; D gene uncertain. Trimming took 5 bases from V and 3 from J, leaving 13 bases between them. Germline lookup yields CDR1 LNHDA and CDR2 SQIVND (reference sequence). The CDR3 covers 14 residues. CDR3 residues: CASSPGLADTEAFF. The CDR3 region has the DNA TGTGCCAGTAGTCCTGGTTTGGCTGACACTGAAGCTTTCTTT.

The genes are TRBV20-1 and TRBJ1-2; D remains unclear. The CDR3 consists of 11 residues. The V gene lost 4 bases and the J gene lost 8 bases, with 11 bases spanning the gap. In germline, CDR1 is DFQATT, CDR2 SNEGSKA (reference sequence). The CDR3 bases are TGCAGTGCTAAAATCCCTACGGGCTACACCTTC. It encodes CSAKIPTGYTF.

This clone is a singleton in its sample. This chain joins TRBV25-1 and TRBJ2-3; TRBD2 agrees at 8 bases. The germline V gene has CDR1 MGHDK and CDR2 SYGVNS. Trimming took 5 bases from V and 0 from J; bases not matched to a gene: 10. This CDR3 has 17 residues. This chain's CDR3 is CASSPREGGKSTDTQYF. Written as DNA, the CDR3 is TGTGCCAGCAGTCCCCGGGAGGGAGGGAAAAGCACAGATACGCAGTATTTT.

The chain combines TRBV5-1 with TRBJ2-7; 7 bases line up with TRBD1. After removal of 4 bases from V and 0 bases from J, the junction contained 7 bases not matched to a gene. CDR1 and CDR2 (germline): SGHRS, YFSETQ. The CDR3 spans 15 residues. DNA of the CDR3: TGCGCCAGCAGCCAAGGGACAGTACTCTCCTACGAGCAGTACTTC. Translating it yields CASSQGTVLSYEQYF.

The CDR3 loop is CATPGNSGANVLTF. The DNA for the CDR3 is TGTGCCACCCCAGGAAACTCTGGGGCCAACGTCCTGACTTTC. V gene TRBV6-1 combines with J gene TRBJ2-6, with no clear D. The V gene's germline CDR1 is MNHNS and CDR2 SASEGT. The V end lost 10 bases, the J end lost 0 bases, and 10 bases lay between the germline ends. CDR3 length: 14 residues.

The chain couples TRBV4-3 to TRBJ1-5, with a tentative D call TRBD1 (5 bases). Germline V lookup: CDR1 LGHNA, CDR2 YSLEER. V lost 8 bases to trimming and J lost 7 bases, with 18 bases between them. The CDR3 spans 14 residues. In DNA, the CDR3 is TGCGCCAGCTCAGCTTCAGGGTTAGGGCAGCCCCAGCATTTT. Translated, it gives CASSASGLGQPQHF.

Worth noting for this clone: Germline and junction disagree at one end, which may indicate a read error. Additional DNA sequences in this sample encode the identical CDR3. The chain employs TRBV6-5 and TRBJ1-6; D is uncertain. Germline V gives CDR1 MNHEY, CDR2 SVGAGI. CDR3 length: 14 residues. The CDR3 is CASSYSAVNSPLHF. The DNA of the CDR3 is TGTGCCAGCAGTTACTCGGCAGTTAATTCCCCCCTCCACTTT.

The chain combines TRBV27 with TRBJ2-5, with 7 nucleotides matching TRBD1. CDR1 and CDR2 from the germline V gene are MNHEY and SMNVEV (reference sequence). This CDR3 is 14 amino acids long. Losses at the gene ends were 6 bases for V and 1 base for J; bases not matched to a gene: 5. The CDR3 spells CASRQDRAQETQYF. CDR3 in DNA: TGTGCCAGCAGGCAAGACAGGGCCCAAGAGACCCAGTACTTC.